The entry below describes one T cell receptor beta chain. This clone was seen only once. Its recognized antigen is unknown. It has no much larger one-base neighbor in the sample; base qualities were not kept. The immunoSEQ Assay, a bias-controlled multiplex PCR, was used to amplify TCRbeta CDR3 regions from genomic DNA. The original methods were these. The number of nucleated cells in each sample was estimated by amplification of reference gene primers within the assay. Sequence reads were collapsed and filtered to measure the absolute abundance of every unique TCRbeta CDR3 rearrangement. For each sample, productive Simpson clonality was calculated as the square root of Simpson's diversity index over productive rearrangements. The table was pulled from immuneACCESS by TCRdb, which kept in-frame rearrangements only. Such tables lose some clones; where checked, under half of the loss comes from unresolved V genes, and the rest has no known cause. D and trimming were read from the DNA, whereas the V and J calls and clone size are those reported in that table. For this sample the table gives under 250,000 clones, of which roughly 80% were detected only once. Approximately 3.2% of the sample is held by the ten biggest clonotypes.

A distance of 15 bases separates the germline ends of V and J, which lose 1 base and 2 bases respectively. From the germline V gene (reference sequence), CDR1 is MNHEY and CDR2 is SMNVEV. The CDR3, from cysteine to phenylalanine, totals 16 residues. Left in the record is the CDR3 DNA by itself, 48 bases read in frame from the first base. This record belongs to a study of blood T cell repertoires in COVID-19 (TCRdb year 2020). About the investigation overall: Samples from collaborators originated in the United States, Italy and Spain and spanned both the acute and convalescent phases of COVID-19. The material from the prospective study consisted of cDNA or gDNA derived from T cells, B-cell-depleted T cells, or PBMCs. The dataset comprised deeply sampled blood TCRbeta repertoires from subjects exposed to, actively infected with, or recovered from COVID-19. The repertoires were released in a freely available public database meant as a resource for research on the immune response to SARS-CoV-2. Samples came from the ongoing ImmuneRACE study (first 160 participants) plus 1,254 subjects from 6 global collaborators. A de-identified subject ID, COVID-19 status, age in years and sex were almost always included in the sample metadata. Where HLA class I and class II types were available, the types were taken from metadata supplied by the sample provider, not from assay-based typing.

Collaborating institutions collected whole blood in K2EDTA tubes following their own protocols. For TCRbeta analysis, collaborators shipped samples in one of three forms: frozen whole blood, isolated PBMCs, or DNA extracted from either of those sample types. The research as a whole found: The amount of clinical and demographic metadata varied by source and participant and was provided uncurated.

The TCR sequence derives from a young woman with acute or convalescent COVID-19. The rearranged segments are TRBV27 and TRBJ2-7, with no reliable assignment of the D segment. Sequencing was carried out using peripheral blood. The CDR3 reads CASSLYNLAGTYEQYF. The DNA reads as follows: TGTGCCAGCAGTTTATACAACCTGGCAGGAACCTACGAGCAGTACTTC.